This T cell receptor beta chain was recorded in a study of blood T cells in healthy people across ages. Germline-derived CDR1 and CDR2 are DFQATT and SNEGSKA (reference sequence). V lost 2 bases, J lost 5 bases, and 21 bases lay in between. CDR3 length: 16 amino acids. Primed by a sample-barcoded 5' primer and a J-beta primer mix, a second PCR proceeded for about 6 to 12 cycles. Researchers report that each sample yielded at least 2.5 million CDR3-containing paired-end reads. TCRdb redid the calling of the 5' RACE reads with MiXCR, one entry per CDR3 protein. This table holds about 730,000 distinct CDR3 sequences, about 42% found once. Each individual donor underwent a draw of around 9.8 milliliters of peripheral blood.

The receptor comes from a woman between 55 and 75 years old in good health. Sequenced input: blood. The chain couples TRBV20-1 to TRBJ2-5, with D possibly TRBD2 on 6 matching bases. The CDR3 protein is CSARQTGVWAGETQYF. CDR3 coding DNA: TGCAGTGCTAGACAAACCGGAGTGTGGGCGGGGGAGACCCAGTACTTC.